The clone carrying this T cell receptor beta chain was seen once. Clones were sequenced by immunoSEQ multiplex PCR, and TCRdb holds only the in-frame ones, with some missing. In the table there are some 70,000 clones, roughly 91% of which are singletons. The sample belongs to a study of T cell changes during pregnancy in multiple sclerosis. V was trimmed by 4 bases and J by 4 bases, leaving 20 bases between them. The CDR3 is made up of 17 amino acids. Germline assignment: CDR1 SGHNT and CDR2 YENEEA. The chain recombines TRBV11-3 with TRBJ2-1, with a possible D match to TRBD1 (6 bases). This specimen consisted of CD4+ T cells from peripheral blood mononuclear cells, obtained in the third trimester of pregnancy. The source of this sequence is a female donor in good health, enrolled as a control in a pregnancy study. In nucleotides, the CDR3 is TGTGCCAGCAGCTCACGAGACGGGACAAAACAATACAATGAGCAGTTCTTC. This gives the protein CASSSRDGTKQYNEQFF.